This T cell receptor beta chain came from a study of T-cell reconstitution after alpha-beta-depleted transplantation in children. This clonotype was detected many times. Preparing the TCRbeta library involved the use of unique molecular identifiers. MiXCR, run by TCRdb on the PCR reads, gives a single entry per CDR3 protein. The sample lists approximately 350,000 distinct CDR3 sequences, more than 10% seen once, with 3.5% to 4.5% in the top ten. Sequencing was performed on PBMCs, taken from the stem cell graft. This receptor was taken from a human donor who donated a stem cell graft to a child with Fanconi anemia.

The CDR3 DNA sequence: TGCGCCAGCAGCCAAGATATGGCTGAAAATGAAAAACTGTTTTTT. Its translation: CASSQDMAENEKLFF. This chain uses TRBV4-3 with TRBJ1-4; no firm D call. The CDR3 runs 15 residues. Trimming took off 0 bases at V and 5 bases at J, with 10 bases between the two ends. Per the germline V gene, CDR1 is LGHNA and CDR2 is YSLEER.